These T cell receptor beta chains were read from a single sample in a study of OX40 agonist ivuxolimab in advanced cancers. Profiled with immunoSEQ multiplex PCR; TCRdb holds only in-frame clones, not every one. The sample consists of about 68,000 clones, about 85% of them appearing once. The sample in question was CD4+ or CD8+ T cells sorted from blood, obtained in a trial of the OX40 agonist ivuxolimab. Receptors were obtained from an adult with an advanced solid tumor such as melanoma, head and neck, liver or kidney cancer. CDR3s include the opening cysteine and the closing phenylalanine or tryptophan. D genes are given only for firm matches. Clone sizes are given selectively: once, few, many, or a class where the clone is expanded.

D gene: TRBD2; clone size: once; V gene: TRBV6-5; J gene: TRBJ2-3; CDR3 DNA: TGTGCCAGCAGTTACTCGAGTTCTAGCGGGGATACGCAGTATTTT; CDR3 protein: CASSYSSSSGDTQYF
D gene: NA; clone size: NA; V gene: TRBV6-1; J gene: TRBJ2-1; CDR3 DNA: TGTGCCAGCCAACAAGGGCAGGACAATGAGCAGTTCTTC; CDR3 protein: CASQQGQDNEQFF
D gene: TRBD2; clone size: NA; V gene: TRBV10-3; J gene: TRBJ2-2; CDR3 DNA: TGTGCCATCAGGCCAGCTAGCGGGTACACCGGGGAGCTGTTTTTT; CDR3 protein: CAIRPASGYTGELFF
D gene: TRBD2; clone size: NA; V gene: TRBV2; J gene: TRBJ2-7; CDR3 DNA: TGTGCCAGCAGTGCCGCGGGAGGCCAATTATACGAGCAGTACTTC; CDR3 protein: CASSAAGGQLYEQYF
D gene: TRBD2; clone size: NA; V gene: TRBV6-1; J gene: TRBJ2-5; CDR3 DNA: TGTGCCAGCAGTGAAGTCGGGGGGGTAGGTGAGACCCAGTACTTC; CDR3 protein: CASSEVGGVGETQYF
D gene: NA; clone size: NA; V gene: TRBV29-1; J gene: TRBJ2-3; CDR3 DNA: TGCAGCGCCTCTTTTCGGGGAGATACGCAGTATTTT; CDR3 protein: CSASFRGDTQYF
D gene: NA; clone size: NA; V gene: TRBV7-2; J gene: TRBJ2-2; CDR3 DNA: TGTGCCAGCAGCGTAGGGTCGGGCGGGGAGCTGTTTTTT; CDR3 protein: CASSVGSGGELFF
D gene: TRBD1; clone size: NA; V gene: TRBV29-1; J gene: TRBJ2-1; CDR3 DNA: TGCACCGTTTCCAGGACAGGGGGGGATGAGCAGTTCTTC; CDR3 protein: CTVSRTGGDEQFF
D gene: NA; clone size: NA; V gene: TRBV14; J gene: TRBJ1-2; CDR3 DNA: TGTGCCAGCAGCCCCCGAAGCGGGGGAACCAGAGAGGGTGGCTACACCTTC; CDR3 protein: CASSPRSGGTREGGYTF
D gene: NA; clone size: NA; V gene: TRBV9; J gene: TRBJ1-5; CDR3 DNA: TGTGCCAGCAATTACGAAGGGGGAAATCAGCCCCAGCATTTT; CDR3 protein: CASNYEGGNQPQHF
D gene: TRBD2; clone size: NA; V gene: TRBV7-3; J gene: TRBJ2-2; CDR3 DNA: TGTGCCAGCAGCTTAATGGCGGGGGGGCTCCCCGGGGAGCTGTTTTTT; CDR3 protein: CASSLMAGGLPGELFF
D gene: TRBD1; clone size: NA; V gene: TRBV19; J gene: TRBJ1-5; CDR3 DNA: TGTGCCAGTAGTATTAATCGACAGGGATCAGGTCAGCCCCAGCATTTT; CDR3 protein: CASSINRQGSGQPQHF
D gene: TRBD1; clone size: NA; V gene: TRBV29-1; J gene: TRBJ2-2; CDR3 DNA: TGCAGCGTTTCCCGGACAGGGGACCCCGGGGAGCTGTTTTTT; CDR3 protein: CSVSRTGDPGELFF
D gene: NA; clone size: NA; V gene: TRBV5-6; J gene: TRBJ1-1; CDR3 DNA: TGTGCCAGCAGCTTCCCACCCAGGGCAGGGAACACTGAAGCTTTCTTT; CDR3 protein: CASSFPPRAGNTEAFF
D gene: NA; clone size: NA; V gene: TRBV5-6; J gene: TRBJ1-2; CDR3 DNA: TGTGCCAGCAGCTTGTATGGAGTTGTTGGCTACACCTTC; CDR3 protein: CASSLYGVVGYTF
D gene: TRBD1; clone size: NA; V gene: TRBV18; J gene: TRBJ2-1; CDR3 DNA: TGTGCCAGCTCACCGTGGACAGGGGATGAGCAGTTCTTC; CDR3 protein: CASSPWTGDEQFF
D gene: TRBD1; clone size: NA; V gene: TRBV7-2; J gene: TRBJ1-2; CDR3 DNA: TGTGCCAGCAGTCCGGGACAGGGGCACTATGGCTACACCTTC; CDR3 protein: CASSPGQGHYGYTF
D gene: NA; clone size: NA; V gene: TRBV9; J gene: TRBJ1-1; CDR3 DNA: TGTGCCAGCAGCGAGAGCACCATGAACACTGAAGCTTTCTTT; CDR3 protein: CASSESTMNTEAFF
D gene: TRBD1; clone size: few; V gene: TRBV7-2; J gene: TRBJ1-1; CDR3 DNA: TGTGCCAGCAGCTTTCAGGGGGTGTCCACTGAAGCTTTCTTT; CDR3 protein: CASSFQGVSTEAFF
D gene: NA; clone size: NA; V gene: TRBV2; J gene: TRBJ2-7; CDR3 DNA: TGTGCCAGCAGTGATGCGAGACAAGGATACGAGCAGTACTTC; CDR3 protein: CASSDARQGYEQYF
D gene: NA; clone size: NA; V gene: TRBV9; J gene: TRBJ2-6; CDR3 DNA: TGTGCCAGCAGCGGGGACATGAGGGTGGCAGGGGCCAACGTCCTGACTTTC; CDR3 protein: CASSGDMRVAGANVLTF
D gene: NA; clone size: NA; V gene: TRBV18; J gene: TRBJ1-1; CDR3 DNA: TGTGCCAGCTCACCACGCAGGAACACTGAAGCTTTCTTT; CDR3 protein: CASSPRRNTEAFF
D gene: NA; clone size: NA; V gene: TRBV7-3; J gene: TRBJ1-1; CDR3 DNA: TGTGCCAGCAGCTTTGGGGGAGGGTATGGGACTGAAGCTTTCTTT; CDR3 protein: CASSFGGGYGTEAFF
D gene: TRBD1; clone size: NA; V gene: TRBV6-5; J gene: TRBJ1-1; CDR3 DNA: TGTGCCAGCCGGGGAACAGGGGGCGTCACTGAAGCTTTCTTT; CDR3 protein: CASRGTGGVTEAFF
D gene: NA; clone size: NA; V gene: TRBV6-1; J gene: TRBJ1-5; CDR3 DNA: TGTGCCAGCAGTCCGTACCGGGCTGGAAGTCAGCCCCAGCATTTT; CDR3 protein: CASSPYRAGSQPQHF
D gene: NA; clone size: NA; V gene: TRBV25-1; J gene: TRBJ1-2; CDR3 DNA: TGTGCCAGCAGCCCCAGCGGGAGGAACTATGGCTACACCTTC; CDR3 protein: CASSPSGRNYGYTF
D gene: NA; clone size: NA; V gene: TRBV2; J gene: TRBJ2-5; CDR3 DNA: TGTGCCAGCAGTGAAGGACATCAAGTCCGGGAGACCCAGTACTTC; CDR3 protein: CASSEGHQVRETQYF
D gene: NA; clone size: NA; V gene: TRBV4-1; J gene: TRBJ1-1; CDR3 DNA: TGCGCCAGCAGTCAGGGAACAGGCCAAGTTTGGGACACTGAAGCTTTCTTT; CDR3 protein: CASSQGTGQVWDTEAFF
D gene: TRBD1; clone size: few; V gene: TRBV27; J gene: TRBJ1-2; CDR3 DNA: TGTGCCAGCAGGGAAAGTGGACAGGGGGCGTGGGGCTACACCTTC; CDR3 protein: CASRESGQGAWGYTF
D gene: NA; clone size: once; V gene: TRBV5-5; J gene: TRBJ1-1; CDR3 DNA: TGTGCCAGCAGCCCCTTCCCGGGAGGCACTGAAGCTTTCTTT; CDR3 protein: CASSPFPGGTEAFF
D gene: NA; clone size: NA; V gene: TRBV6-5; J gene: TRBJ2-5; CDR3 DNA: TGTGCCAGCAGACCCGACGGGACGAGGTGGGAGACCCAGTACTTC; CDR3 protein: CASRPDGTRWETQYF
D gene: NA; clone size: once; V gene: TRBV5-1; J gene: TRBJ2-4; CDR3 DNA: TGCGCCAGCAGCTTGGGGGCAGTAGCCAAAAACATTCAGTACTTC; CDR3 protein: CASSLGAVAKNIQYF
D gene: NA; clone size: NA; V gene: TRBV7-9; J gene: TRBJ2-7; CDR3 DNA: TGTGCCAGCAGCTTAAACAGTCCAGAGCAGTACTTC; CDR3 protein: CASSLNSPEQYF
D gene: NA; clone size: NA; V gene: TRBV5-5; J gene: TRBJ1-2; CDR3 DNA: TGTGCCAGCAGCTTGTGGTCTGGTGGCTACACCTTC; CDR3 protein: CASSLWSGGYTF
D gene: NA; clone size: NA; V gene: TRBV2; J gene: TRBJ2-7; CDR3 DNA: TGTGCCAGCAGTCCTAGCGCGGCCCTCACCTACGAGCAGTACTTC; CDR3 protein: CASSPSAALTYEQYF
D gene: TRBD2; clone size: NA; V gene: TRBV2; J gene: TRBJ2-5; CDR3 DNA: TGTGCCAGCAGCCAAGCACTAGCGGGGGCCCAACAAGAGACCCAGTACTTC; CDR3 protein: CASSQALAGAQQETQYF
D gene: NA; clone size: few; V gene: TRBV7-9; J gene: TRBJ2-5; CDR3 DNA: TGTGCCAGCAGCTCGACCAGGCGTGGGGAGACCCAGTACTTC; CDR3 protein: CASSSTRRGETQYF